The rows below give T cell receptor beta chains drawn from one sample of a study of blood T cell repertoires in COVID-19. Clones were sequenced by immunoSEQ multiplex PCR, and TCRdb holds only the in-frame ones, with some missing. The sample has roughly 160,000 clones, approximately 87% seen once. The specimen sequenced was peripheral blood. These receptors were taken from a woman in her seventies with COVID-19, enrolled during active disease. Each CDR3 is given without its conserved first and last residue.

TRBV30	TRBJ1-3	AWSPGVAGNTIY
TRBV7-9	TRBJ1-2	ASSSRRYGYT
TRBV2	TRBJ1-6	ASDTTGEVSPLH
TRBV6-6	TRBJ1-1	ASSYDRENTEAF
TRBV28	TRBJ1-2	ASSLWDRGPHGYT
TRBV19	TRBJ1-4	ASSTTLTGTGGSYPGEKLF
TRBV7-8	TRBJ1-6	ASSLVEGLYSPLH
TRBV5-6	TRBJ2-5	ASSFLTGGETQY
TRBV7-2	TRBJ2-3	ASSAYPGLAGGYTDTQY
TRBV19	TRBJ1-1	ASSLQGLSEAF
TRBV7-9	TRBJ1-4	ASSLASGRGTNEKLF
TRBV7-8	TRBJ1-4	ASSLGDPGKLF
TRBV2	TRBJ2-6	ATRRESSGANVLT
TRBV5-6	TRBJ1-5	ASSDRHSNQPQH
TRBV5-1	TRBJ1-1	ASSFEVNTEAF
TRBV7-9	TRBJ1-1	ASSIESGQGPNTEAF
TRBV3-1/TRBV3-2	TRBJ2-3	ASSRLADTQY
TRBV19	TRBJ2-5	ASSIVAGEGETQY
TRBV6-5	TRBJ1-1	ASSSSQNTEAF
TRBV10-1	TRBJ1-4	ASSAGQLEKLF
TRBV5-1	TRBJ1-1	ASSLDRLNTEAF
TRBV28	TRBJ1-1	ASSPPGTGRSSEAF
TRBV7-3	TRBJ2-3	ASSRGLRTDTQY
TRBV5-5	TRBJ1-3	ASTLEPTVVGNTIY
TRBV6-6	TRBJ2-7	ASSDRDRLPYEQY
TRBV19	TRBJ1-6	ASSIGPKFNSPLH
TRBV18	TRBJ1-1	ASSPRGSWTEAF
TRBV10-3	TRBJ2-2	AISVKLAGSTGELF
TRBV6-2/TRBV6-3	TRBJ2-2	ASSFRPRTANTGELF
TRBV2	TRBJ2-5	ASSERRIDSETQY
TRBV28	TRBJ1-3	ASSRSGSGNTIY
TRBV27	TRBJ1-5	ASRRGNQPQH
TRBV7-9	TRBJ1-2	ASSLVLADGYT
TRBV28	TRBJ2-2	ASSPLIIPLGQSNTGELF
TRBV10-1	TRBJ2-5	ASSESGVETQY
TRBV12-3/TRBV12-4	TRBJ1-2	ASSFAGGYGYT
TRBV5-4	TRBJ2-7	ASSRDRGQSYEQY
TRBV19	TRBJ1-5	ASSYSRDQPQH
TRBV21-1	TRBJ1-1	ASSKASRGPEAF
TRBV5-6	TRBJ2-1	ASSRDRVSYNEQF
TRBV7-2	TRBJ2-5	ASSSHRQGLETQY
TRBV7-9	TRBJ1-1	ASSQGQGGNTEAF
TRBV18	TRBJ1-1	ASRKGTGATEAF
TRBV11-2	TRBJ2-1	ASSSGTAGQGSRF
TRBV7-9	TRBJ2-3	ASSLPGAGDTQY
TRBV7-2	TRBJ1-1	ASSPSGHRNTEAF
TRBV7-6	TRBJ1-2	ASRCGPGTGLNLRGYT
TRBV19	TRBJ1-4	ASSPQGAVEKLF
TRBV27	TRBJ1-2	ASRTSNYGYT
TRBV7-6	TRBJ2-1	ANLWSGTEPYNEQF
TRBV7-6	TRBJ2-7	ASSLTAGGAHEQY
TRBV30	TRBJ1-1	AWSRGAGVGAF
TRBV5-1	TRBJ1-4	ASSLSGGNEKLF
TRBV5-1	TRBJ2-5	ASSSGTSGRETQY
TRBV3-1/TRBV3-2	TRBJ2-3	ASSFQRGADTQY
TRBV29-1	TRBJ2-3	SVAGGGGDVDTQY
TRBV24-1	TRBJ1-2	ATSDPRDRYGYT